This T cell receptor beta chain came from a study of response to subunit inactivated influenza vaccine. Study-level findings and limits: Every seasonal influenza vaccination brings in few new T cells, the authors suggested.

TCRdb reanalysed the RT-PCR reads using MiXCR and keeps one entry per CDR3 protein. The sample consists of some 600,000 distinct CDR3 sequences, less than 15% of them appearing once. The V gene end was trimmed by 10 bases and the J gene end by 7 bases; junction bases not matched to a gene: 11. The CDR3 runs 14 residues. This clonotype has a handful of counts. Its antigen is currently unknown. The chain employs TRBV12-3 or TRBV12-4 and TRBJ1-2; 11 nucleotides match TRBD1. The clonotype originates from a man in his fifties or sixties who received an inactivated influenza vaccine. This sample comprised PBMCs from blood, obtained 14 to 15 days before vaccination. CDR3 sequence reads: CAIRPGQGVAGYTF. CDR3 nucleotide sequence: TGTGCCATCAGACCGGGACAGGGGGTAGCTGGCTACACCTTC.